The next 11 T cell receptor beta chains were all read from a single sample in a study of T cells after yellow fever vaccination (dated by TCRdb to between 2017 and 2020). The treatment or condition label of this sample denotes: live attenuated yellow fever vaccine strain. Library generation was performed with 5' RACE. The sample was run on an Illumina NovaSeq 6000. Using fastp trimming at Q25 and MiXCR clonotype assembly, TCRdb reanalyzed the public sequencing data and kept in-frame beta chains. Every CDR3 protein is listed once, alongside the most common genes and DNA of its rows. This sample holds over 250,000 distinct CDR3 sequences; roughly 5.6% were observed only once. The top ten hold more than 3% of the sample. Source: CD4+ T cells sorted from PBMCs, taken on the day of the yellow fever booster vaccination. The receptors were gathered from a man younger than 30 who received the YFV17D yellow fever vaccine.

The chain recombines TRBV4-2 with TRBJ2-5; unclear D gene. This CDR3 comprises 18 residues. Germline CDR1 is LGHNA and CDR2 is YNFKEQ. Trimming took 0 bases from V and 5 from J, leaving 22 bases between them. This CDR3 reads CASSQELGGPGGGETQYF. In DNA form, the CDR3 reads TGTGCCAGCAGCCAAGAGTTGGGTGGCCCCGGTGGTGGGGAGACCCAGTACTTC.

This clonotype was picked up many times. The rearrangement links TRBV7-2 to TRBJ2-7; D not resolved. This CDR3 is built from 13 residues. Germline CDR1 and CDR2: SGHTA and FQGNSA. V was pared by 1 base and J by 7 bases, with 11 bases between. CDR3 sequence: CASSLVLGLEQYF. The CDR3 coding sequence is TGTGCCAGCAGCTTAGTTCTCGGATTAGAGCAGTACTTC.

The sample holds a few counts of this clonotype. The chain carries TRBV5-6 and TRBJ2-5, with 9 positions matching TRBD1. Germline V gene lookup returns CDR1 SGHDT and CDR2 YYEEEE. The V segment lost 2 bases and the J segment 10 bases; nucleotides outside the gene matches: 9. The CDR3 is 14 amino acids. CDR3 loop: CASSFKDRGWGQYF. The CDR3 bases are TGTGCCAGCAGCTTTAAGGACAGGGGATGGGGCCAGTACTTC.

The table lists this clonotype with a few counts. CDR3 protein: CASSSHRGLNTEAFF. The CDR3 nucleotides read TGTGCCAGCAGTAGCCACAGGGGGCTGAACACTGAAGCTTTCTTT. This chain links TRBV6-2 or TRBV6-3 with TRBJ1-1; 9 bases match TRBD1. With V trimmed by 5 bases and J by 0 bases, 4 bases remained unmatched. CDR3 length: 15 residues. CDR1 and CDR2 from the germline V gene are MNHEY and SVGEGT.

This clonotype has more than one count but fewer than ten. V gene TRBV18 combines with J gene TRBJ2-5; TRBD1 aligns across 8 bases. This CDR3 is 16 amino acids long. The V segment lost 3 bases and the J segment 5 bases; nucleotides outside the gene matches: 11. Germline CDR1 and CDR2: KGHSH and LQKENI. CDR3 nucleotides: TGTGCCAGCTCACCCCGGGCAGGGGGCGCGTTGGAGACCCAGTACTTC. It translates to CASSPRAGGALETQYF.

This clonotype was picked up many times. The rearrangement uses TRBV5-4 and TRBJ2-3; 7 bases are shared with TRBD2. CDR1 is SGHNT and CDR2 is YYREEE in the germline V gene (reference sequence). Trimming took 0 bases from V and 0 from J; bases not matched to a gene: 4. The CDR3 is 16 amino acids. DNA for the CDR3: TGTGCCAGCAGCTTGGGGAGCGGGGTCAGCACAGATACGCAGTATTTT. Its translation: CASSLGSGVSTDTQYF.

With regard to this clonotype: This could be a read error, since a much larger clone is one nucleotide away. The CDR3 nucleotides read TGTGCCAGCAGCTTCCAGCGGGGCTCAGATACGCAGTATTTT. Translation gives CASSFQRGSDTQYF. This rearrangement joins TRBV7-2 to TRBJ2-3; 7 nucleotides line up with TRBD2. The CDR3 extends over 14 amino acids. Trimming at V came to 3 bases and at J to 4 bases, leaving 4 bases not matched to a gene. Germline CDR1 reads SGHTA; CDR2 reads FQGNSA.

The chain is built from TRBV9 and TRBJ2-3; D remains ambiguous. The CDR3 sequence is 16 residues long. Germline lookup yields CDR1 SGDLS and CDR2 YYNGEE. Trimming removed 0 bases at V and 0 bases at J, with 11 bases between. CDR3 bases: TGTGCCAGCAGCGTAGCACTCGAGTGGAGCACAGATACGCAGTATTTT. The encoded protein is CASSVALEWSTDTQYF.

This clonotype occurred many times. CDR3 nucleotides: TGTGCCATCACCGGGACAGGGGCCAATCAGCCCCAGCATTTT. Protein: CAITGTGANQPQHF. The chain links TRBV12-3 or TRBV12-4 to TRBJ1-5, with TRBD1 matching over 10 bases. CDR3 length equals 14 residues. Trimming removed 10 bases from V and 3 bases from J; junction bases left unmatched: 6.

This clonotype was found a few times. An end of the junction differs from the germline gene, which may be a read error. This sequence joins TRBV7-7 and TRBJ1-2; 8 positions match TRBD1. Germline V gene sequence: CDR1 SSHAT, CDR2 FNYEAQ (reference sequence). The CDR3 covers 16 residues. The CDR3 DNA reads TGTGCTAGCAGCGGCCAACAGGGGGAAGGCCTTTATGGCTACACCTTC. It specifies CASSGQQGEGLYGYTF.

The chain carries TRBV5-4 and TRBJ2-3, with 7 nucleotides matching TRBD2. Losses at the gene ends were 3 bases for V and 5 bases for J; bases not matched to a gene: 9. Germline CDR1 reads SGHNT; CDR2 reads YYREEE (reference sequence). The CDR3 spans 15 residues. The chain's CDR3 is CASSSRGEGGDTQYF. CDR3 bases: TGTGCCAGCAGCTCCCGGGGGGAGGGCGGAGATACGCAGTATTTT.